The sequence of this TCR beta chain was determined in a study of control samples from healthy donors and cancer patients. Germline assignment: CDR1 MGHRA and CDR2 YSYEKL. The CDR3 runs 15 residues. V shed 2 bases, J shed 2 bases, and the junction held 6 bases outside the gene matches. Method: immunoSEQ multiplex PCR; TCRdb's copy keeps in-frame clones and lacks some. This table holds some 78,000 clones, 85% to 90% found once. The rearrangement joins TRBV4-1 to TRBJ2-7, with 7 bases lining up with TRBD1. Sequencing was done on a sample of blood. This receptor was taken from a woman in her sixties or seventies in good health. The CDR3 spells CASSQTQGQTYEQYF. CDR3 nucleotides: TGCGCCAGCAGCCAAACCCAGGGACAGACCTACGAGCAGTACTTC.